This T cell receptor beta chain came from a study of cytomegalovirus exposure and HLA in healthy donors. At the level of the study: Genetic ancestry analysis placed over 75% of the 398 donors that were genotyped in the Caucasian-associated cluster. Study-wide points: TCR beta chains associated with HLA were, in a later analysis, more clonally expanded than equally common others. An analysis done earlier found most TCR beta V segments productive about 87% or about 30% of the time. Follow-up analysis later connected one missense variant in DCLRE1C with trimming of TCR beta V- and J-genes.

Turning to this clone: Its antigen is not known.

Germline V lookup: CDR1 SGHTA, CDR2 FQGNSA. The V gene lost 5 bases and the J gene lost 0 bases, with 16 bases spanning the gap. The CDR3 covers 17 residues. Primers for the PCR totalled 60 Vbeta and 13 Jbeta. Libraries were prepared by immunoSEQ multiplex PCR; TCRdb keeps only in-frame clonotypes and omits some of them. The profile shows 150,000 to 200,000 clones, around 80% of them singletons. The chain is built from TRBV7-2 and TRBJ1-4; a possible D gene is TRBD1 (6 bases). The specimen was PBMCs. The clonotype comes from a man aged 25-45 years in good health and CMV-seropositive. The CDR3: CASSPDGTPSTNEKLFF. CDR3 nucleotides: TGTGCCAGCAGCCCGGACGGGACACCCTCAACTAATGAAAAACTGTTTTTT.